This T cell receptor (beta chain) originates from a study of CD8 T cells in Susac syndrome. The CDR3 has 14 residues. Trimming removed 0 bases from V and 1 base from J, with 7 bases in between. Germline V gene sequence: CDR1 MGHRA, CDR2 YSYEKL. Reverse transcription of about 0.45 to 1 ug RNA was performed with random hexamers. Across 54 Vbeta and 13 Jbeta, immunoSEQ multiplex PCR amplified TCR beta CDR3. TCRdb reprocessed the immunoSEQ multiplex PCR reads with MiXCR, giving one entry per CDR3 protein. The data hold about 300,000 distinct CDR3 sequences, with around 89% observed a single time. Sequencing of TCR beta was performed on blood CD8+ T cells and on blood CD4+ T cells. Control patients had untreated stable or active relapsing-remitting multiple sclerosis by revised McDonald criteria. The CD8+ and CD4+ T cells were negatively isolated, with the TEMRA cells enriched by FACS.

Sample: CD8+ T cells from PBMCs. The TCR sequence derives from a human donor with multiple sclerosis. The V gene is TRBV4-1, the J gene TRBJ2-7; D call uncertain. The CDR3 spells CASSQDYSSYEQYF. CDR3 sequence (DNA): TGCGCCAGCAGCCAAGATTACAGTTCCTACGAGCAGTACTTC.